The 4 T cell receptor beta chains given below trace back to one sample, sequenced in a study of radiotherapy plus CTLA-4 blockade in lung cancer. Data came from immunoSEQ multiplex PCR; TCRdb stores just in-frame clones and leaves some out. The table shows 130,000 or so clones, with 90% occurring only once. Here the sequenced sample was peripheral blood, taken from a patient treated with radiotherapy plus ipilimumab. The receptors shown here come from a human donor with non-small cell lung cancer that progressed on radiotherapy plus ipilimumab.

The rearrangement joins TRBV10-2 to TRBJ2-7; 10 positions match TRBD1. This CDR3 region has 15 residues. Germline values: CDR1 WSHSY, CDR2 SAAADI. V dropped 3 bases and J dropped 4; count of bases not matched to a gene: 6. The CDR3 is CASSDARQGAYEQYF. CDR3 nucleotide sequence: TGCGCCAGCAGTGACGCAAGACAGGGGGCTTACGAGCAGTACTTC.

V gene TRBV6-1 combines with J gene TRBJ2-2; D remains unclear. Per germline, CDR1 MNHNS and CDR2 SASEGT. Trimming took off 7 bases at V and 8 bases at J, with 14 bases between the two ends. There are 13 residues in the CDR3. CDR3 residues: CASTLTQGGELFF. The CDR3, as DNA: TGTGCCAGCACCCTAACACAAGGAGGGGAGCTGTTTTTT.

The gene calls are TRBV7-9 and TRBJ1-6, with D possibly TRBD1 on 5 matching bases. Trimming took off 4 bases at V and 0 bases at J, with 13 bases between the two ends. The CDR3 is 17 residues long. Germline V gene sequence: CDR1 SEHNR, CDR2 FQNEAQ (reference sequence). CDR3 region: CASSSGRPSSYNSPLHF. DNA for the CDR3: TGTGCCAGCAGCTCGGGACGACCGAGCTCCTATAATTCACCCCTCCACTTT.

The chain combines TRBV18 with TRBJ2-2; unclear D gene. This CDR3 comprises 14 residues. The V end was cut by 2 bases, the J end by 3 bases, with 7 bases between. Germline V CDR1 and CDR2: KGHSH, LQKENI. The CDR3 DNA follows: TGTGCCAGCTCACCAATAAGGGACACCGGGGAGCTGTTTTTT. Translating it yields CASSPIRDTGELFF.